This T cell receptor (beta chain) was retrieved from a study of cytomegalovirus exposure and HLA in healthy donors. Study findings and constraints: Being productive about 87% or about 30% of the time was typical of most TCR beta V segments in an earlier analysis.

This clone appeared a few times. Its antigen is still unknown. It was with 60 Vbeta and 13 Jbeta primers that the PCR ran. The protocol was immunoSEQ multiplex PCR, while the TCRdb copy is restricted to in-frame clones and leaves out a portion. This repertoire shows about 140,000 clones, 68% found once; its top ten account for 10%. The receptor's source is a man between 25 and 39 years old in good health and CMV-seropositive. Specimen: PBMCs.

The CDR3 spells CASSPPTGYEQYF. The CDR3 DNA follows: TGCGCCAGCAGCCCGCCTACTGGCTACGAGCAGTACTTC. The chain couples TRBV4-1 to TRBJ2-7; D remains ambiguous. V was pared by 4 bases and J by 3 bases, with 10 bases between. Germline V lookup: CDR1 MGHRA, CDR2 YSYEKL. The CDR3 spans 13 residues.